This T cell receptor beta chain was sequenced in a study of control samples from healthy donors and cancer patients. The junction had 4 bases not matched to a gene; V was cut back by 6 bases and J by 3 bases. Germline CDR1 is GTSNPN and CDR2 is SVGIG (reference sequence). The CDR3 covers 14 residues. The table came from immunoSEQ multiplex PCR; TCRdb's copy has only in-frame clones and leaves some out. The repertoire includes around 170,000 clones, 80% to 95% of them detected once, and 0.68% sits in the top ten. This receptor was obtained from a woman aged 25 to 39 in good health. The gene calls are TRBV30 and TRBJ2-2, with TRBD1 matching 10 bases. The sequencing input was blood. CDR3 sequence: CACRGTGDTGELFF. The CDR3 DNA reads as TGTGCCTGCCGCGGGACAGGGGACACCGGGGAGCTGTTTTTT.